This entry lists 4 T cell receptor beta chains sequenced from one sample in a study of shared clonotypes between healthy human individuals. The data were produced by immunoSEQ multiplex PCR, yet TCRdb's version contains in-frame clones alone and is incomplete. The profile shows about 1.1 million clones, around 78% of them singletons. Specimen: memory CD4+ T cells from PBMCs. This sample's subset: CD45RA-negative fraction. All receptors come from a man aged 18 to 29 in good health. Some clones in this sample may be carry-over from other donors' samples.

This clone was detected once. The V call is TRBV7-2, the J call TRBJ2-1, with D possibly matching TRBD1 (6 bases). The V end lost 6 bases, the J end lost 0 bases, and 12 bases lay between the germline ends. Germline values: CDR1 SGHTA, CDR2 FQGNSA. The CDR3 totals 15 residues. CDR3 nucleotides: TGTGCCAGCAGTCAGGGGTCTACCTCCTACAATGAGCAGTTCTTC. It specifies CASSQGSTSYNEQFF.

The genes are TRBV7-3 and TRBJ1-3, with a weak D call TRBD1 (6 bases). Germline V gene lookup returns CDR1 SGHTA and CDR2 FQGTGA. This CDR3 comprises 15 residues. V was pared by 5 bases and J by 4 bases, with 15 bases between. The DNA for the CDR3 is TGTGCCAGCAGCATTACCTCAGGGACAGGAAACACCATATATTTT. It codes for CASSITSGTGNTIYF.

The gene calls are TRBV5-4 and TRBJ2-3; D may be TRBD1 (7 bases). The length of the CDR3 is 15 residues. Trimming left V 4 bases short and J 2 bases short, with 14 bases between. From germline, CDR1 is SGHNT and CDR2 YYREEE (reference sequence). CDR3 nucleotide sequence: TGTGCCAGCAGCCCCCAGGGGGGCACCACAGATACGCAGTATTTT. Translation: CASSPQGGTTDTQYF.

V gene TRBV10-3 combines with J gene TRBJ2-7, with D perhaps matching TRBD1 (6 bases). The CDR3 sequence is 11 residues long. Trimming shortened V by 10 bases and J by 6 bases, and 13 bases separated the two germline ends. From germline, CDR1 is ENHRY and CDR2 SYGVKD. The CDR3 reads CASSGESEQYF. The CDR3 DNA sequence: TGTGCCAGTTCAGGGGAGTCCGAGCAGTACTTC.